This entry concerns a single T cell receptor beta chain. What it recognizes is unknown. Produced via immunoSEQ multiplex PCR; TCRdb's table is partial and in-frame only. The sample has 250,000 to 400,000 clones, approximately 86% seen once. This sample is drawn from a study of cytomegalovirus exposure and HLA in healthy donors. About the study: The 120 or so validation repertoires matched the approximately 700 first-cohort repertoires in platform, a later analysis reported. Study outcomes and limitations: In vitro data verified a few CMV-associated chains as specific for CMV antigens.

Separation from the approximately 660-subject first cohort characterized the roughly 130-subject validation cohort, to which the donors belonged. This TCR came from a woman aged 30 to 39 in good health and CMV-seropositive. Material: PBMCs.

CDR3 coding DNA: TGCGCCAGCAGCCAGCAGGGGGCAGCGAACACCGGGGAGCTGTTTTTT. Translating gives CASSQQGAANTGELFF. The rearrangement joins TRBV4-1 to TRBJ2-2; 8 bases match TRBD1. The CDR3 covers 16 residues. V was clipped by 3 bases and J by 0 bases; unmatched bases: 3. CDR1 MGHRA and CDR2 YSYEKL come from the germline V gene.